This record covers a single T cell receptor beta chain. The antigen it binds to is not known. No per-base quality is available; no much larger clone lies one base away. The data were taken from a study of technical replicates of blood from a few donors (dated by TCRdb to the late 2010s). Library creation used the immunoSEQ multiplex PCR assay. Entries here come from immuneACCESS through TCRdb and include only in-frame sequences with V and J called. Some clones fail to appear in such tables; in the studies checked, an unresolved V gene covers under half of the shortfall, and the cause of the remainder is unknown. This sample has about 56,000 clones in its table, and nearly 95% of those were observed once. The ten largest clones represent 3.1% of the sample. This receptor was taken from a human donor in good health. Some clones in this sample may be carry-over from other donors' samples. Material for sequencing was PBMCs.

The nucleotide sequence reads as follows: TGCGCCAGCAGCTTGAATAGCGGGAGTTCCCACGAGCAGTACTTC. The translation is CASSLNSGSSHEQYF. The chain is assembled from TRBV5-1 and TRBJ2-7; TRBD2 fits 9 bases in the junction. V is cut back by 1 base and J by 5 bases, with 7 bases in the junction unmatched. The CDR3 numbers 15 residues from cysteine through phenylalanine. Kept here is only the CDR3 DNA, which spans 45 bases and is read in frame from base 1. CDR1 and CDR2, per the germline V gene, are SGHRS and YFSETQ.